Each of the 30 T cell receptor beta chains below was sequenced from the same sample in a study of liver allograft versus peripheral blood T cells. Overall study context: Intrahepatic T cell receptor repertoires from transplanted livers were compared against repertoires in recipients' peripheral blood.

TCRdb reanalysed the reads using MiXCR and keeps one entry per CDR3 protein. This table has over 3,000 distinct CDR3 sequences, around 14% appearing once. The receptors shown here come from a human patient who had a liver transplant. These T cells may partly come from the graft donor.

This clonotype qualifies as medium-sized. The CDR3 nucleotides read TGTGCCAGCAGCTTCACGAGAGATACGCAGTATTTT. It yields the protein CASSFTRDTQYF. The genes are TRBV7-9 and TRBJ2-3; D unresolved. CDR1 SEHNR and CDR2 FQNEAQ come from the germline V gene (reference sequence). The V end lost 3 bases, the J end lost 5 bases, and 6 bases lay between the germline ends. The CDR3 totals 12 residues. Filled out from reference TRBV7-9 and TRBJ2-3, the complete variable domain reads DTGVSQNPRHKITKRGQNVTFRCDPISEHNRLYWYRQTLGQGPEFLTYFQNEAQLEKSRLLSDRFSAERPKGSFSTLEIQRTEQGDSAMYLCASSFTRDTQYFGPGTRLTVL.

Sample share makes this clonotype medium-sized. The J gene is TRBJ1-4, the V gene TRBV19, with D unclear. The CDR3 loop spans 11 amino acids. Germline V CDR1 and CDR2: LNHDA, SQIVND (reference sequence). Trimming took 5 bases from V and 5 from J, leaving 3 bases between them. This CDR3 reads CASSPNEKLFF. CDR3 DNA: TGTGCCAGTAGTCCAAATGAAAAACTGTTTTTT.

This clonotype is medium-sized. The J gene is TRBJ2-7, the V gene TRBV28; D gene uncertain. From germline, CDR1 is MDHEN and CDR2 SYDVKM. The CDR3 contains 15 residues. The ends were cut back, 4 bases at V and 4 bases at J, with 17 bases in the middle. CDR3 DNA sequence: TGTGCCAGCAGTTCCTCGCGCGGCTCCCGTTACGAGCAGTACTTC. This codes for CASSSSRGSRYEQYF.

As regards this clonotype: A read error is possible here, since a much larger clone lies one base away. The rearrangement links TRBV10-3 to TRBJ1-2, with a possible D match to TRBD1 (6 bases). This CDR3 is built from 15 residues. The V and J ends lost 5 bases and 1 base respectively, with 14 bases between them. CDR1 and CDR2 (germline): ENHRY, SYGVKD. CDR3 bases: TGTGCCATCAGTCCCGGGGGGGCGCATAACTATGGCTACACCTTC. Protein sequence: CAISPGGAHNYGYTF.

Remarks on this clonotype: A much bigger clone sits one base away, suggesting this may be a read error. The conserved phenylalanine or tryptophan is not found at the CDR3 terminus, so this likely reflects a read error. The chain recombines TRBV20-1 with TRBJ1-6; 11 bases map to TRBD1. This CDR3 spans 13 amino acids. CDR1 DFQATT and CDR2 SNEGSKA come from the germline V gene (reference sequence). Unmatched junction bases numbered 5, after V lost 6 bases and J lost 10 bases. This CDR3 is CSAPGQGGSPLHS. The CDR3 DNA follows: TGCAGTGCCCCGGGACAGGGGGGATCACCCCTCCACTCT.

By sample fraction, this clonotype is medium-sized. The rearrangement uses TRBV28 and TRBJ2-1; D unclear. Deletions cut 3 bases from V and 13 bases from J, with 10 bases between. Germline V gene data show CDR1 as MDHEN and CDR2 as SYDVKM. The CDR3 totals 11 residues. The CDR3 protein is CASSFQVPQFF. The CDR3 nucleotides read TGTGCCAGCAGTTTTCAGGTCCCTCAGTTCTTC.

The chain joins TRBV19 to TRBJ1-1; the D gene is possibly TRBD1 (6 bases). The CDR3 is 14 amino acids. The V gene lost 5 bases and the J gene lost 5 bases, with 15 bases spanning the gap. Germline-derived CDR1 and CDR2 are LNHDA and SQIVND (reference sequence). This CDR3 reads CASSVGASRTEAFF. CDR3 nucleotides: TGTGCCAGTAGTGTGGGGGCCAGTAGGACTGAAGCTTTCTTT.

This clonotype is termed medium-sized (0.01 to 0.1%). This sequence joins TRBV6-5 and TRBJ2-2, with 7 bases that match TRBD1. This CDR3 region has 13 residues. Germline CDR1 reads MNHEY; CDR2 reads SVGAGI. V was clipped by 6 bases and J by 7 bases; unmatched bases: 5. CDR3 region: CASSLDRDGELFF. The CDR3 DNA reads TGTGCCAGCAGCCTAGACAGGGACGGGGAGCTGTTTTTT.

This clonotype was observed at least ten times. V and J are TRBV20-1 and TRBJ2-7; 7 nucleotides align to TRBD1. Trimming cost V 6 bases and J 2 bases; bases outside gene matches: 7. Germline V gene data show CDR1 as DFQATT and CDR2 as SNEGSKA (reference sequence). The CDR3 runs to 13 residues. The CDR3 DNA reads TGCAGTGCCAATCGACAGGGAACCTACGAGCAGTACTTC. This codes for CSANRQGTYEQYF.

By share, this clonotype counts as medium-sized. This chain connects TRBV18 to TRBJ1-5; D remains unclear. Trimming stripped 8 bases from V and 0 bases from J, with 8 bases between. This CDR3 is built from 13 residues. CDR1 and CDR2 (germline): KGHSH, LQKENI. CDR3 sequence (DNA): TGTGCCAGCGGGGAAAATAGCAATCAGCCCCAGCATTTT. Translation: CASGENSNQPQHF.

This CDR3 reads CASSQNMVGEKLFF. The CDR3 nucleotides read TGTGCCAGCAGCCAAAACATGGTGGGTGAAAAACTGTTTTTT. The rearrangement joins TRBV3-1 to TRBJ1-4; D not resolved. CDR1 and CDR2 (germline): LGHDT, YNNKEL (reference sequence). V was pared by 2 bases and J by 7 bases, with 11 bases between. The CDR3 is made up of 14 amino acids.

By share, this clonotype counts as medium-sized. The rearrangement joins TRBV6-2 or TRBV6-3 to TRBJ2-7; TRBD2 matches at 12 bases. V lost 6 bases to trimming and J lost 5 bases; unmatched junction nucleotides: 2. The V gene's germline CDR1 is MNHEY and CDR2 SVGEGT. The CDR3 contains 13 residues. CDR3: CASRTSGSNEQYF. The CDR3 DNA sequence: TGTGCCAGCAGGACTAGCGGGAGTAACGAGCAGTACTTC.

This clonotype is medium-sized. The CDR3 DNA reads TGTGCCAGCTCACCCCTTGTGCAGGTACAGGGGGTGGCCTATGGCTACACCTTC. Encoded protein: CASSPLVQVQGVAYGYTF. The J gene is TRBJ1-2, the V gene TRBV18; 8 nucleotides line up with TRBD1. This CDR3 contains 18 residues. V lost 3 bases, J lost 4 bases, and 16 bases stayed unmatched. Germline loops: CDR1 KGHSH, CDR2 LQKENI.

CDR3 residues: CASSLLGGGGTDTQYF. In DNA form, the CDR3 reads TGTGCCAGCAGCTTATTAGGGGGCGGAGGCACAGATACGCAGTATTTT. This sequence joins TRBV5-4 and TRBJ2-3, with 7 bases matching TRBD1. Germline trimming cut 2 bases from V and 1 base from J; bases unmatched to any gene: 7. CDR1 is SGHNT and CDR2 is YYREEE in the germline V gene (reference sequence). The CDR3 has 16 residues.

By frequency in the sample, this clonotype is medium-sized (0.01 to 0.1%). The V call is TRBV18, the J call TRBJ1-1; D is possibly TRBD1 (6 bases). The CDR3 runs 17 residues. Per the germline V gene, CDR1 is KGHSH and CDR2 is LQKENI. V was clipped by 1 base and J by 4 bases, with 19 bases between them. CDR3 nucleotide sequence: TGTGCCAGCTCACCACTCGGTCGGGGGGGCGCGGGCACTGAAGCTTTCTTT. It encodes CASSPLGRGGAGTEAFF.

The chain has TRBV5-6 and TRBJ2-3, with 9 bases identical to TRBD1. V lost 5 bases and J lost 5; bases outside the gene matches: 12. The CDR3 length is 16 residues. The germline gives CDR1 SGHDT, CDR2 YYEEEE. The CDR3 region has the DNA TGTGCCAGCAGGTCGGGGGACAGGGCAACAAGAGATACGCAGTATTTT. Amino acids: CASRSGDRATRDTQYF.

This clonotype rates as medium-sized. J is TRBJ2-2 and V is TRBV10-3; the D is unclear. This CDR3 comprises 14 residues. CDR1 is ENHRY, CDR2 SYGVKD, per germline. V lost 0 bases and J lost 4, with 6 bases in between. The CDR3 spells CAISESGFTGELFF. The CDR3 bases are TGTGCCATCAGTGAGTCCGGGTTCACCGGGGAGCTGTTTTTT.

With respect to this clonotype: Just one base apart from a much larger clone, this may be a read error. The chain employs TRBV5-5 and TRBJ1-2; 7 bases are shared with TRBD1. The ends lost 1 base at V and 7 bases at J; junction bases unmatched: 7. CDR3 length: 14 amino acids. Looked up from germline, CDR1 is SGHKS and CDR2 is YYEKEE (reference sequence). The CDR3 DNA reads TGTGCCAGCAGCTTGTCGTCAGGGGGTATTGGCTACACCTTC. This codes for CASSLSSGGIGYTF.

There are a few counts of this clonotype. A read error is possible here, since a much larger clone lies one base away. The gene calls are TRBV6-5 and TRBJ2-7; TRBD1 agrees at 11 bases. In germline, CDR1 is MNHEY, CDR2 SVGAGI. This CDR3 region has 13 residues. The CDR3 coding sequence is TGTGCCAGCGGAGGACAGGGGGCCGGCGAGCAGTGCTTC. It is translated as CASGGQGAGEQCF.

By proportion, this clonotype is medium-sized (0.01 to 0.1%). This chain connects TRBV5-4 to TRBJ2-5, with 11 bases matching TRBD2. The CDR3 is 17 residues long. The ends lost 2 bases at V and 2 bases at J; junction bases unmatched: 8. Per germline, CDR1 SGHNT and CDR2 YYREEE (reference sequence). CDR3 sequence reads: CASSLDPGLADQETQYF. CDR3 in DNA: TGTGCCAGCAGCTTAGACCCGGGACTAGCGGATCAAGAGACCCAGTACTTC.

This clonotype was observed a handful of times. This chain links TRBV14 with TRBJ2-1; TRBD1 aligns across 8 bases. There are 18 residues in the CDR3. J was trimmed by 0 bases and V by 5 bases; bases with no gene match: 12. The germline V gene has CDR1 SGHDN and CDR2 FVKESK. The CDR3 sequence is CASSDGQGLGPSYNEQFF. The CDR3, as DNA: TGTGCCAGCAGCGATGGACAGGGCCTCGGCCCCTCCTACAATGAGCAGTTCTTC.

This clonotype came up a few times. The J gene is TRBJ2-7, the V gene TRBV20-1; tentative D call: TRBD2 (5 bases). Between the trimmed V and J ends, which lost 1 base and 2 bases, there was a span of 9 bases. The CDR3 is made up of 13 amino acids. CDR1 DFQATT and CDR2 SNEGSKA come from the germline V gene (reference sequence). For the CDR3, the DNA is TGCAGTGCTAGAGTACCGGGGACCTACGAGCAGTACTTC. This encodes CSARVPGTYEQYF.

This clonotype is classed as medium-sized (0.01 to 0.1%). The J gene is TRBJ1-1, the V gene TRBV6-6; TRBD1 is a possible D gene (6 bases). CDR3 length: 14 residues. Per germline, CDR1 MNHNY and CDR2 SVGAGI (reference sequence). V was cut by 6 bases and J by 0 bases, with 11 bases left in between. The CDR3 DNA reads TGTGCCAGCAGAACAGGGTCCATGAACACTGAAGCTTTCTTT. Translating gives CASRTGSMNTEAFF.

By frequency in the sample, this clonotype is medium-sized. The rearrangement joins TRBV28 to TRBJ1-1; D is possibly TRBD1 (6 bases). Trimming stripped 0 bases from V and 4 bases from J, with 9 bases between. The CDR3 loop spans 14 amino acids. The germline CDR1 and CDR2 sequences are MDHEN and SYDVKM. CDR3 DNA sequence: TGTGCCAGCAGTTTATGGGGAGGGGGCACTGAAGCTTTCTTT. It is translated as CASSLWGGGTEAFF. Drawing the rest from reference TRBV28 and TRBJ1-1, the complete variable domain is DVKVTQSSRYLVKRTGEKVFLECVQDMDHENMFWYRQDPGLGLRLIYFSYDVKMKEKGDIPEGYSVSREKKERFSLILESASTNQTSMYLCASSLWGGGTEAFFGQGTRLTVV.

The sample holds one count of this clonotype. The gene calls are TRBV7-9 and TRBJ1-2, with D uncertain. CDR3 length: 13 residues. Per germline, CDR1 SEHNR and CDR2 FQNEAQ (reference sequence). V lost 1 base, J lost 8 bases, and 11 bases lay in between. This chain's CDR3 is CASSLGTAVGYTF. The CDR3 nucleotides read TGTGCCAGCAGCTTAGGTACCGCGGTGGGCTACACCTTC.

By sample share, this clonotype is large. This chain links TRBV18 with TRBJ2-1, with unresolved D. This CDR3 spans 13 amino acids. Germline V gene sequence: CDR1 KGHSH, CDR2 LQKENI. Trimming removed 1 base from V and 8 bases from J, with 9 bases in between. CDR3 in DNA: TGTGCCAGCTCACCACGAGGTAGTCATGAGCAGTTCTTC. The encoded protein is CASSPRGSHEQFF. The full variable domain, with the rest looked up from reference TRBV18 and TRBJ2-1, is NAGVMQNPRHLVRRRGQEARLRCSPMKGHSHVYWYRQLPEEGLKFMVYLQKENIIDESGMPKERFSAEFPKEGPSILRIQQVVRGDSAAYFCASSPRGSHEQFFGPGTRLTVL.

Relative to its sample, this clonotype is medium-sized. The genes are TRBV6-1 and TRBJ2-2; TRBD2 agrees at 12 bases. CDR1 is MNHNS, CDR2 SASEGT, per germline. CDR3 size: 17 residues. Trimming took 2 bases from V and 6 from J; bases not matched to a gene: 7. This chain's CDR3 is CASSEYPGLAGSGELFF. DNA for the CDR3: TGTGCCAGCAGTGAATATCCGGGACTAGCGGGTTCCGGGGAGCTGTTTTTT.

In this sample, this clonotype turned up a few times. The chain is built from TRBV6-5 and TRBJ1-5, with TRBD1 matching over 10 bases. This CDR3 contains 13 residues. Looked up from germline, CDR1 is MNHEY and CDR2 is SVGAGI. The ends lost 5 bases at V and 9 bases at J; junction bases unmatched: 4. CDR3 region: CASSRTGGPPQHF. DNA of the CDR3: TGTGCCAGCAGTCGGACAGGGGGGCCGCCCCAGCATTTT.

By frequency in the sample, this clonotype is medium-sized. The chain employs TRBV6-1 and TRBJ1-5; 7 bases are shared with TRBD1. CDR3 size: 16 residues. CDR1 and CDR2 from the germline V gene are MNHNS and SASEGT. The junction had 10 bases not matched to a gene; V was cut back by 5 bases and J by 3 bases. CDR3 nucleotides: TGTGCCAGCAGTAGAAACGAGGGGGCAGCCAATCAGCCCCAGCATTTT. The encoded protein is CASSRNEGAANQPQHF.

This clonotype was observed once. One base away lies a much larger clone, so this may be a sequencing read error. The chain couples TRBV6-5 to TRBJ2-5; TRBD2 might be the D (6 bases). Per the germline V gene, CDR1 is MNHEY and CDR2 is SVGAGI. The germline V and J ends were trimmed by 10 bases and 0 bases, with 12 bases remaining between them. The CDR3 runs 13 residues. This chain's CDR3 is CATWWGDQETQYF. The DNA of the CDR3 is TGTGCCACCTGGTGGGGGGACCAAGAGACCCAGTACTTC.